This T cell receptor beta chain was observed in a study of T-cell reconstitution after alpha-beta-depleted transplantation in children. The library targeted TCRbeta and was prepared with unique molecular identifiers. TCRdb processed the PCR reads anew with MiXCR; each CDR3 protein has one entry. Among roughly 220,000 distinct CDR3 sequences listed, 12% were seen once. This clonotype was detected ten times or more. CDR1 and CDR2 from the germline V gene are MDHEN and SYDVKM. V was pared by 6 bases and J by 4 bases, with 18 bases between. This CDR3 contains 16 residues. Sequenced material: PBMCs from the stem cell graft donor, taken from the stem cell graft. This clonotype was obtained from a human donor who donated a stem cell graft to a child with acute lymphoblastic leukemia. V usage is TRBV28 and J usage is TRBJ2-2; D possibly corresponds to TRBD2 (7 bases). The CDR3 reads CASSPSRGGGTGELFF. The CDR3 coding sequence is TGTGCCAGCAGCCCCTCGAGGGGGGGAGGCACCGGGGAGCTGTTTTTT.